The 27 T cell receptor beta chains below were found in one sample sequenced in a study of PD-1 blockade in classical Hodgkin lymphoma. All trial patients relapsed after autologous stem cell transplantation. Here immunoSEQ multiplex PCR was the method, and the copy in TCRdb shows in-frame clones only, minus some. The sample holds tens of thousands of clones, approximately 92% seen once. The source material was peripheral blood mononuclear cells (PBMCs), sampled at baseline. Every receptor here comes from a human donor with classical Hodgkin lymphoma.

The chain links TRBV7-9 to TRBJ2-3; the D is unclear. Germline-derived CDR1 and CDR2 are SEHNR and FQNEAQ (reference sequence). With 3 bases removed from V and 3 bases from J, the gap between germline ends came to 10 bases. The CDR3 has 14 residues. The CDR3 is CASSLGRITDTQYF. CDR3 sequence (DNA): TGTGCCAGCAGCTTGGGCAGGATAACAGATACGCAGTATTTT.

This rearrangement joins TRBV7-2 to TRBJ1-2; D not certain. CDR3 length: 11 amino acids. CDR1 SGHTA and CDR2 FQGNSA come from the germline V gene. V was trimmed by 6 bases and J by 10 bases, leaving 12 bases between them. In DNA form, the CDR3 reads TGTGCCAGCAGTTCGTTAGGTGTCTACACCTTC. This sequence encodes CASSSLGVYTF.

The rearrangement links TRBV11-3 to TRBJ1-6; 7 positions agree with TRBD1. Looked up from germline, CDR1 is SGHNT and CDR2 is YENEEA. The CDR3 spans 13 residues. V trimming: 5 bases; J trimming: 10 bases; junction bases outside the gene matches: 5. CDR3 region: CASSQQGSSPLHF. CDR3 sequence (DNA): TGTGCCAGCAGCCAACAGGGGTCATCACCCCTCCACTTT.

The chain combines TRBV7-8 with TRBJ2-1; 15 positions agree with TRBD2. Trimming cost V 8 bases and J 2 bases; bases outside gene matches: 7. Germline-derived CDR1 and CDR2 are SGHVS and FQNEAQ. The CDR3 spans 17 residues. The chain's CDR3 is CASGGLAGGLPYNEQFF. CDR3 DNA sequence: TGTGCCAGCGGCGGACTAGCGGGGGGGCTCCCCTACAATGAGCAGTTCTTC.

The chain's CDR3 is CASSFSAGLNEKLFF. CDR3 nucleotide sequence: TGCGCCAGCAGCTTCAGCGCAGGACTTAATGAAAAACTGTTTTTT. V usage is TRBV5-1 and J usage is TRBJ1-4; D call uncertain. This CDR3 is built from 15 residues. V was pared by 2 bases and J by 4 bases, with 12 bases between. The germline V gene has CDR1 SGHRS and CDR2 YFSETQ.

The J gene is TRBJ2-1, the V gene TRBV7-9, with a weak D call TRBD2 (6 bases). CDR1 SEHNR and CDR2 FQNEAQ come from the germline V gene (reference sequence). V was clipped by 8 bases and J by 3 bases, with 17 bases between them. This CDR3 region has 15 residues. CDR3 sequence reads: CASSKSGEGYNEQFF. CDR3 DNA: TGTGCCAGCTCTAAGTCGGGGGAAGGCTACAATGAGCAGTTCTTC.

V is TRBV19 and J is TRBJ1-3; D unclear. This CDR3 comprises 14 residues. Trimming shortened V by 7 bases and J by 0 bases, and 10 bases separated the two germline ends. The germline V gene has CDR1 LNHDA and CDR2 SQIVND (reference sequence). The CDR3 bases are TGTGCCAGTACGCGGCGGGTCTCTGGAAACACCATATATTTT. Its translation is CASTRRVSGNTIYF.

The chain recombines TRBV4-1 with TRBJ1-1; 7 bases are a match to TRBD1. Germline V lookup: CDR1 MGHRA, CDR2 YSYEKL. The CDR3 sequence is 17 residues long. The V segment lost 2 bases and the J segment 5 bases; nucleotides outside the gene matches: 14. This CDR3 is CASSQLPPTGIGTEAFF. In DNA, the CDR3 is TGCGCCAGCAGCCAACTCCCGCCGACAGGGATTGGAACTGAAGCTTTCTTT.

This chain uses TRBV10-1 with TRBJ1-1, with TRBD1 as a possible D gene (6 bases). This CDR3 comprises 13 residues. The germline V gene encodes CDR1 WNHNN and CDR2 SYGVQD (reference sequence). V was pared by 4 bases and J by 5 bases, with 11 bases between. CDR3 protein: CASSVKGGTEAFF. For the CDR3, the DNA is TGCGCCAGCAGTGTTAAAGGGGGAACTGAAGCTTTCTTT.

This chain links TRBV5-6 with TRBJ2-1; D is ambiguous. The CDR3 has 12 amino acids. V lost 4 bases to trimming and J lost 9 bases, with 11 bases between them. Germline V gene data show CDR1 as SGHDT and CDR2 as YYEEEE. The CDR3 DNA sequence: TGTGCCAGCAGCCCACCTAACGGTGAGCAGTTCTTC. It translates to CASSPPNGEQFF.

This clone is a singleton in its sample. J is TRBJ1-2 and V is TRBV7-9; 9 bases agree with TRBD1. The CDR3 runs to 18 residues. Germline CDR1 reads SEHNR; CDR2 reads FQNEAQ (reference sequence). V dropped 2 bases and J dropped 4; count of bases not matched to a gene: 14. The CDR3 region is CASSLSRGDRDVSYGYTF. The CDR3 DNA sequence: TGTGCCAGCAGCTTATCAAGGGGGGACAGGGACGTTTCCTATGGCTACACCTTC.

V and J are TRBV6-5 and TRBJ1-5; D not certain. Deletions cut 2 bases from V and 3 bases from J, with 5 bases between. In germline, CDR1 is MNHEY, CDR2 SVGAGI. The CDR3 runs 13 residues. The CDR3 is CASSYTHNQPQHF. The DNA for the CDR3 is TGTGCCAGCAGTTACACCCACAATCAGCCCCAGCATTTT.

This chain joins TRBV5-1 and TRBJ1-2; no clear D. The CDR3 has 11 residues. Germline CDR1 is SGHRS and CDR2 is YFSETQ. V lost 0 bases and J lost 7, with 4 bases in between. CDR3 nucleotides: TGCGCCAGCAGCTTGGGGGCTGGCTACACCTTC. Its protein is CASSLGAGYTF.

The chain joins TRBV6-6 to TRBJ1-6; TRBD1 agrees at 7 bases. CDR1 is MNHNY, CDR2 SVGAGI, per germline (reference sequence). V trimming: 7 bases; J trimming: 11 bases; junction bases outside the gene matches: 5. The CDR3 is 12 residues long. Here the CDR3 reads CASIGDSPPLHF. The CDR3 nucleotides read TGTGCCAGCATCGGGGACAGTCCACCCCTCCACTTT.

The genes are TRBV18 and TRBJ1-2; the D is unclear. This CDR3 is built from 14 residues. CDR1 KGHSH and CDR2 LQKENI come from the germline V gene. Trimming took 3 bases from V and 4 from J, leaving 12 bases between them. The CDR3 loop is CASSPPTETYGYTF. The CDR3 region has the DNA TGTGCCAGCTCACCCCCCACCGAGACCTATGGCTACACCTTC.

The chain has TRBV7-8 and TRBJ1-2; weak D call: TRBD1 (5 bases). V shed 5 bases and J shed 1 base, with 20 bases lying between them. Germline CDR1 is SGHVS and CDR2 is FQNEAQ. This CDR3 has 17 amino acids. The CDR3 DNA reads as TGTGCCAGCAGCCCCACCCCGGACAACGCCGATAACTATGGCTACACCTTC. It is translated as CASSPTPDNADNYGYTF.

The chain links TRBV9 to TRBJ2-1; the D is unclear. Germline assignment: CDR1 SGDLS and CDR2 YYNGEE. CDR3 length: 14 amino acids. Trimming took 0 bases from V and 5 from J, leaving 9 bases between them. This chain's CDR3 is CASSVDPKHNEQFF. The CDR3 nucleotides read TGTGCCAGCAGCGTAGACCCCAAACACAATGAGCAGTTCTTC.

The chain joins TRBV6-1 to TRBJ2-1; 7 bases fit TRBD2. Germline CDR1 reads MNHNS; CDR2 reads SASEGT. The CDR3 contains 16 residues. Trimming at V came to 3 bases and at J to 2 bases, leaving 7 bases not matched to a gene. The CDR3 reads CASSEMPSGAYNEQFF. The DNA of the CDR3 is TGTGCCAGCAGTGAGATGCCTAGCGGCGCCTACAATGAGCAGTTCTTC.

The chain links TRBV7-8 to TRBJ2-6; D may be TRBD2 (6 bases). The ends were cut back, 0 bases at V and 3 bases at J, with 12 bases in the middle. CDR1 SGHVS and CDR2 FQNEAQ come from the germline V gene. The CDR3 is 17 amino acids. CDR3 in amino acids: CASSLAGGMGGANVLTF. The CDR3 DNA follows: TGTGCCAGCAGCTTAGCTGGGGGGATGGGTGGGGCCAACGTCCTGACTTTC. Variable domain in full (rest from reference TRBV7-8 and TRBJ2-6): GAGVSQSPRYKVAKRGQDVALRCDPISGHVSLFWYQQALGQGPEFLTYFQNEAQLDKSGLPSDRFFAERPEGSVSTLKIQRTQQEDSAVYLCASSLAGGMGGANVLTFGAGSRLTVL.

V is TRBV25-1 and J is TRBJ2-5; 10 bases match TRBD1. From germline, CDR1 is MGHDK and CDR2 SYGVNS. The CDR3 extends over 15 amino acids. With V trimmed by 5 bases and J by 4 bases, 7 bases remained unmatched. CDR3 region: CASSNRDRGGETQYF. CDR3 nucleotide sequence: TGTGCCAGCAGTAACCGGGACAGGGGTGGAGAGACCCAGTACTTC.

J is TRBJ2-7 and V is TRBV6-1; TRBD2 matches at 7 bases. V trimming: 5 bases; J trimming: 9 bases; junction bases outside the gene matches: 13. Germline V lookup: CDR1 MNHNS, CDR2 SASEGT. This CDR3 has 14 amino acids. The CDR3 sequence: CASSSGTNNLVQYF. Written as DNA, the CDR3 is TGTGCCAGCAGTTCCGGGACTAACAACTTGGTGCAGTACTTC.

This chain joins TRBV11-2 and TRBJ1-3; D is possibly TRBD1 (5 bases). Trimming stripped 1 base from V and 2 bases from J, with 6 bases between. The CDR3 has 14 residues. Germline CDR1 is SGHAT and CDR2 is FQNNGV. Written as DNA, the CDR3 is TGTGCCAGCAGCTTAGTAGGGGCTGGAAACACCATATATTTT. Its translation: CASSLVGAGNTIYF.

This clone appeared once. The chain combines TRBV28 with TRBJ2-1, with D possibly being TRBD2 (6 bases). There are 14 residues in the CDR3. CDR1 MDHEN and CDR2 SYDVKM come from the germline V gene. Trimming removed 7 bases at V and 2 bases at J, with 12 bases between. The CDR3 DNA is TGTGCCAGCACCTTGGGCGGGGCCTACAATGAGCAGTTCTTC. The encoded protein is CASTLGGAYNEQFF.

The rearrangement joins TRBV29-1 to TRBJ1-2; tentative D call: TRBD1 (6 bases). Between the trimmed V and J ends, which lost 7 bases and 2 bases, there was a span of 11 bases. The CDR3 runs 12 residues. The germline V gene has CDR1 SQVTM and CDR2 ANQGSEA. This chain's CDR3 is CSAITGNYGYTF. Here the CDR3 DNA reads TGCAGCGCCATAACAGGGAACTATGGCTACACCTTC.

The genes are TRBV9 and TRBJ1-1; possibly TRBD1 for D (5 bases). This CDR3 comprises 14 residues. The germline V gene encodes CDR1 SGDLS and CDR2 YYNGEE. The V end was cut by 0 bases, the J end by 1 base, with 7 bases between. CDR3 in amino acids: CASSVGGTNTEAFF. Written as DNA, the CDR3 is TGTGCCAGCAGCGTAGGGGGGACGAACACTGAAGCTTTCTTT.

V and J are TRBV10-2 and TRBJ1-3, with a weak D call TRBD1 (6 bases). Trimming took 7 bases from V and 4 from J, leaving 14 bases between them. This CDR3 contains 14 residues. In germline, CDR1 is WSHSY, CDR2 SAAADI. CDR3 coding DNA: TGCGCCAGCACGGCGGGGGCGCAAGGAAACACCATATATTTT. This encodes CASTAGAQGNTIYF.

The chain carries TRBV10-3 and TRBJ1-5, with D perhaps TRBD1 (5 bases). The CDR3 has 13 residues. Germline V gene lookup returns CDR1 ENHRY and CDR2 SYGVKD. Trimming stripped 5 bases from V and 4 bases from J, with 9 bases between. CDR3 coding DNA: TGTGCCATCAGTCCGGGGGGTAATCAGCCCCAGCATTTT. As protein: CAISPGGNQPQHF.